Listed here are 14 T cell receptor beta chains from one sample, sequenced in a study of PD-1 blockade in classical Hodgkin lymphoma. Every patient had relapsed following autologous stem cell transplantation, and cohorts differed in brentuximab vedotin exposure. Some clones are missing from TCRdb's copy, which holds only in-frame ones; the method was immunoSEQ multiplex PCR. The data show approximately 51,000 clones, around 67% seen once. Material: peripheral blood mononuclear cells (PBMCs), obtained before the second cycle of nivolumab. The receptor set was obtained from a human donor with classical Hodgkin lymphoma.

This clone was found a few times. The chain couples TRBV4-3 to TRBJ1-5; D possibly corresponds to TRBD1 (6 bases). CDR3 length equals 15 residues. Trimming cost V 0 bases and J 3 bases, with 9 bases left between them. Germline V gene sequence: CDR1 LGHNA, CDR2 YSLEER. The CDR3 protein is CASSQERGINQPQHF. CDR3 coding DNA: TGCGCCAGCAGCCAAGAAAGGGGGATCAATCAGCCCCAGCATTTT.

The chain couples TRBV30 to TRBJ2-5; D remains ambiguous. The CDR3 is made up of 12 amino acids. V was trimmed by 3 bases and J by 3 bases, leaving 8 bases between them. Looked up from germline, CDR1 is GTSNPN and CDR2 is SVGIG (reference sequence). The CDR3 coding sequence is TGTGCCTGGAGCAACGGAAAAGAGACCCAGTACTTC. It translates to CAWSNGKETQYF. The full variable domain, in which reference TRBV30 and TRBJ2-5 provide the parts outside the CDR3, is SQTIHQWPATLVQPVGSPLSLECTVEGTSNPNLYWYRQAAGRGLQLLFYSVGIGQISSEVPQNLSASRPQDRQFILSSKKLLLSDSGFYLCAWSNGKETQYFGPGTRLLVL.

The J gene is TRBJ1-1, the V gene TRBV19; D is possibly TRBD1 (5 bases). The V and J ends lost 6 bases and 9 bases respectively, with 17 bases between them. CDR3 size: 13 residues. Germline CDR1 and CDR2: LNHDA and SQIVND (reference sequence). The CDR3 reads CASSPVLLGQAFF. CDR3 DNA: TGTGCCAGTAGCCCAGTACTCTTGGGACAAGCTTTCTTT.

In DNA, the CDR3 is TGTGCCAGCAGCTTGTACGTGGGGGCTACCATATATTTT. Its protein is CASSLYVGATIYF. The rearrangement uses TRBV7-9 and TRBJ1-3; possible D gene TRBD1, 6 bases. CDR3 size: 13 residues. Deletions cut 3 bases from V and 10 bases from J, with 13 bases between. Germline V CDR1 and CDR2: SEHNR, FQNEAQ (reference sequence).

This clone was observed once. The chain links TRBV30 to TRBJ2-3, with 9 bases lining up with TRBD1. V lost 2 bases and J lost 6; bases outside the gene matches: 6. Germline lookup yields CDR1 GTSNPN and CDR2 SVGIG (reference sequence). This CDR3 contains 14 residues. CDR3 nucleotides: TGTGCCTGGAGTTTCGGGACAGGGAGGGATACGCAGTATTTT. This sequence encodes CAWSFGTGRDTQYF.

Remarks on this clone: Other nucleotide sequences from this sample produce the same CDR3. The rearrangement uses TRBV6-1 and TRBJ1-1; D is unresolved. V lost 6 bases and J lost 1, with 9 bases in between. The CDR3 covers 13 residues. The germline gives CDR1 MNHNS, CDR2 SASEGT. The CDR3 nucleotides read TGTGCCAGCAGGGGAGGCACGAACACTGAAGCTTTCTTT. This encodes CASRGGTNTEAFF.

The gene calls are TRBV10-3 and TRBJ1-3; weak D call: TRBD1 (5 bases). Germline V gives CDR1 ENHRY, CDR2 SYGVKD. With 5 bases removed from V and 6 bases from J, the gap between germline ends came to 14 bases. The CDR3 consists of 14 residues. As DNA, the CDR3 is TGTGCCATCAGTAGAAGCGGGGCTTCAAACACCATATATTTT. Its translation is CAISRSGASNTIYF.

The chain carries TRBV30 and TRBJ2-3; TRBD2 matches at 11 bases. This CDR3 spans 12 amino acids. From germline, CDR1 is GTSNPN and CDR2 SVGIG (reference sequence). This chain's CDR3 is CAWGLAAHTQYF. CDR3 DNA sequence: TGTGCGTGGGGACTAGCGGCTCATACGCAGTATTTT.

The V call is TRBV6-5, the J call TRBJ1-1, with D hard to call. The CDR3 consists of 13 residues. Germline V lookup: CDR1 MNHEY, CDR2 SVGAGI. Trimming shortened V by 5 bases and J by 7 bases, and 14 bases separated the two germline ends. The CDR3 DNA reads TGTGCCAGCAGTATACGTTCGGAGGGTGAAGCTTTCTTT. Its protein is CASSIRSEGEAFF.

The chain employs TRBV6-5 and TRBJ2-7; 10 bases map to TRBD2. CDR3 length: 16 residues. CDR1 is MNHEY, CDR2 SVGAGI, per germline. J gave up 6 bases and V 2 bases, and 10 bases lay outside the gene matches. The CDR3 here is CASSYLLASGRSEQYF. The CDR3 coding sequence is TGTGCCAGCAGTTACCTCCTAGCTAGCGGGAGATCCGAGCAGTACTTC.

This chain links TRBV7-9 with TRBJ1-2, with a possible D match to TRBD1 (5 bases). The CDR3 contains 14 residues. From germline, CDR1 is SEHNR and CDR2 FQNEAQ (reference sequence). V dropped 5 bases and J dropped 4 bases, with 14 bases sitting between them. This chain's CDR3 is CASSRATAGYGYTF. Here the CDR3 DNA reads TGTGCCAGCAGCCGCGCGACAGCCGGCTATGGCTACACCTTC.

A single count supports this clone. The rearrangement uses TRBV28 and TRBJ1-1; 9 bases are shared with TRBD1. The CDR3 has 13 residues. Germline V lookup: CDR1 MDHEN, CDR2 SYDVKM. V gave up 8 bases and J gave up 8 bases; unmatched junction bases: 9. The CDR3 reads CASVLQGAKEAFF. CDR3 bases: TGTGCCAGCGTATTACAGGGGGCGAAGGAAGCTTTCTTT.

V is TRBV12-2 and J is TRBJ2-1. TRBV12-2 is a pseudogene segment. The CDR3 spans 12 residues. CDR3 sequence (DNA): TGTGCAAGTCGCTATGGGAAGAAGGGTCGGTTCTTC. Translation: CASRYGKKGRFF.

The J gene is TRBJ2-2, the V gene TRBV11-2, with TRBD2 identical over 8 bases. Germline lookup yields CDR1 SGHAT and CDR2 FQNNGV. The CDR3 has 16 residues. J gave up 4 bases and V 3 bases, and 7 bases lay outside the gene matches. For the CDR3, the DNA is TGTGCCAGCAGCTTTTGGAGCGGGAGTAGCACCGGGGAGCTGTTTTTT. As protein: CASSFWSGSSTGELFF. The full variable domain, in which reference TRBV11-2 and TRBJ2-2 provide the parts outside the CDR3, is EAGVAQSPRYKIIEKRQSVAFWCNPISGHATLYWYQQILGQGPKLLIQFQNNGVVDDSQLPKDRFSAERLKGVDSTLKIQPAKLEDSAVYLCASSFWSGSSTGELFFGEGSRLTVL.